A selection of T cell receptor beta chains follows, all from one sample in a study of identical twins. TCRdb independently ran MiXCR on the 5' RACE reads; one entry per CDR3 protein. The sample has more than 600,000 distinct CDR3 sequences, about 18% seen once; the top ten hold around 12%. These data are also associated with another study on T cells expressing NK-cell markers.

Sequenced sample: PBMCs. The receptors derive from a woman aged 18-35 years in good health. The CDR3 runs from the conserved cysteine through the conserved F or W. D genes are given only for firm matches. Size is omitted from some rows. Given values are once, few, many or a class for expanded clones.

clone size: NA; V gene: TRBV10-3; D gene: NA; J gene: TRBJ2-7; CDR3 DNA: TGTGCCATCAGGGGGGGGACACGGGCCTACGAGCAGTACTTC; CDR3 protein: CAIRGGTRAYEQYF
clone size: NA; V gene: TRBV5-4; D gene: NA; J gene: TRBJ2-5; CDR3 DNA: TGTGCCAGCAGCTTGAGGACACCCGGAGAGACCCAGTACTTC; CDR3 protein: CASSLRTPGETQYF
clone size: NA; V gene: TRBV10-3; D gene: NA; J gene: TRBJ2-7; CDR3 DNA: TGTGCCAGCGGGAGCGGGGCCAGGGGACCCTACGAGCAGTACTTC; CDR3 protein: CASGSGARGPYEQYF
clone size: few; V gene: TRBV5-1; D gene: TRBD1; J gene: TRBJ2-1; CDR3 DNA: TGCGCCAGCAGCTCAACCGGGACAGGGAGGTTCACTGAGCAGTTCTTC; CDR3 protein: CASSSTGTGRFTEQFF
clone size: NA; V gene: TRBV7-9; D gene: NA; J gene: TRBJ2-1; CDR3 DNA: TGTGCCAGCAGCTTAGTGTTGGTCGGTGAGCAGTTCTTC; CDR3 protein: CASSLVLVGEQFF
clone size: NA; V gene: TRBV6-1; D gene: NA; J gene: TRBJ1-5; CDR3 DNA: TGTGCCAGCGTCGGGGGGGTTTATAGCAATCAGCCCCAGCATTTT; CDR3 protein: CASVGGVYSNQPQHF
clone size: few; V gene: TRBV19; D gene: TRBD1; J gene: TRBJ2-7; CDR3 DNA: TGTGCCAGTAGTGTATCGACAGGGGATCACGAGCAGTACTTC; CDR3 protein: CASSVSTGDHEQYF
clone size: few; V gene: TRBV29-1; D gene: NA; J gene: TRBJ2-3; CDR3 DNA: TGCAGCGTTGGGGCGAACACAGATACGCAGTATTTT; CDR3 protein: CSVGANTDTQYF
clone size: NA; V gene: TRBV29-1; D gene: NA; J gene: TRBJ2-5; CDR3 DNA: TGCAGCGTTGCTAGGGGAATGCAAGAGACCCAGTACTTC; CDR3 protein: CSVARGMQETQYF
clone size: NA; V gene: TRBV12-3/TRBV12-4; D gene: NA; J gene: TRBJ2-2; CDR3 DNA: TGTGCCAGCACCCCATCTCAGATAGTCGGCGCCGGGGAGCTGTTTTTT; CDR3 protein: CASTPSQIVGAGELFF
clone size: few; V gene: TRBV11-2; D gene: TRBD2; J gene: TRBJ2-1; CDR3 DNA: TGTGCCAGCACCGGCAGCGGGAGGTACAATGAGCAGTTCTTC; CDR3 protein: CASTGSGRYNEQFF
clone size: many; V gene: TRBV2; D gene: NA; J gene: TRBJ1-2; CDR3 DNA: TGTGCCAGCAGCTATCAATATGGCTACACCTTC; CDR3 protein: CASSYQYGYTF
clone size: many; V gene: TRBV5-5; D gene: NA; J gene: TRBJ2-2; CDR3 DNA: TGTGCCAGCAGCTTGGGGCGGGCCCGAGGCACCGGGGAGCTGTTTTTT; CDR3 protein: CASSLGRARGTGELFF
clone size: few; V gene: TRBV7-8; D gene: NA; J gene: TRBJ1-3; CDR3 DNA: TGTGCCAGCTCTATTGGGGACACCATATATTTT; CDR3 protein: CASSIGDTIYF
clone size: NA; V gene: TRBV29-1; D gene: NA; J gene: TRBJ1-5; CDR3 DNA: TGCAGCGTTCTAGGAGGGTATGGTCAGCCCCAGCATTTT; CDR3 protein: CSVLGGYGQPQHF
clone size: many; V gene: TRBV10-3; D gene: NA; J gene: TRBJ1-5; CDR3 DNA: TGTGCCATCAGTCCAGGACAAAGCAATCAGCCCCAGCATTTT; CDR3 protein: CAISPGQSNQPQHF
clone size: NA; V gene: TRBV11-3; D gene: NA; J gene: TRBJ2-1; CDR3 DNA: TGTGCCAGCAGCCCTCGGTCAGGGGGGAATGAGCAGTTCTTC; CDR3 protein: CASSPRSGGNEQFF
clone size: few; V gene: TRBV6-1; D gene: NA; J gene: TRBJ2-1; CDR3 DNA: TGTGCCAGCAGTCGAACCAGGGACTTTCTCTACAATGAGCAGTTCTTC; CDR3 protein: CASSRTRDFLYNEQFF
clone size: few; V gene: TRBV5-1; D gene: NA; J gene: TRBJ2-1; CDR3 DNA: TGCGCCAGCAGCCCCGTTGAGGGGGATGATGAGCAGTTCTTC; CDR3 protein: CASSPVEGDDEQFF
clone size: few; V gene: TRBV7-8; D gene: NA; J gene: TRBJ2-3; CDR3 DNA: TGTGCCAGCAGCCCGTTGACCACAGATACGCAGTATTTT; CDR3 protein: CASSPLTTDTQYF
clone size: NA; V gene: TRBV20-1; D gene: NA; J gene: TRBJ2-3; CDR3 DNA: TGCAGTGCTAGACTGGAGAGCCTCACAGATACGCAGTATTTT; CDR3 protein: CSARLESLTDTQYF
clone size: few; V gene: TRBV7-2; D gene: TRBD2; J gene: TRBJ2-5; CDR3 DNA: TGTGCCAGCAGCTCCCCGACTAGCAGTTGGGAGACCCAGTACTTC; CDR3 protein: CASSSPTSSWETQYF
clone size: few; V gene: TRBV27; D gene: TRBD2; J gene: TRBJ2-1; CDR3 DNA: TGTGCCAGTCCGACTAGCGGGTCTGTCAATGAGCAGTTCTTC; CDR3 protein: CASPTSGSVNEQFF
clone size: NA; V gene: TRBV12-3/TRBV12-4; D gene: TRBD2; J gene: TRBJ2-7; CDR3 DNA: TGTGCCTTCAGTTTAGCGCGCAGGGGGTTAGCGGGGGGACTCTACGAGCAGTACTTC; CDR3 protein: CAFSLARRGLAGGLYEQYF
clone size: few; V gene: TRBV9; D gene: TRBD1; J gene: TRBJ1-1; CDR3 DNA: TGTGCCAGCAGCCCGGCCGGGACAGATGAAGCTTTCTTT; CDR3 protein: CASSPAGTDEAFF
clone size: NA; V gene: TRBV12-3/TRBV12-4; D gene: NA; J gene: TRBJ2-5; CDR3 DNA: TGTGCCAGCGGGGTTGGATCGGAGACCCAGTACTTC; CDR3 protein: CASGVGSETQYF
clone size: NA; V gene: TRBV12-2; D gene: NA; J gene: TRBJ2-7; CDR3 DNA: TGTGCAAGTCGCTTAGGGAGGGGGGACAGGGGTCCCCTCGAGCAGTACTTC; CDR3 protein: CASRLGRGDRGPLEQYF
clone size: NA; V gene: TRBV5-1; D gene: NA; J gene: TRBJ1-1; CDR3 DNA: TGCGCCAGCAGCCCGTCGAAAGGCAGCATGAACACTGAAGCTTTCTTT; CDR3 protein: CASSPSKGSMNTEAFF
clone size: NA; V gene: TRBV27; D gene: NA; J gene: TRBJ2-5; CDR3 DNA: NA; CDR3 protein: CASSSSSAGTQYF
clone size: NA; V gene: TRBV20-1; D gene: NA; J gene: TRBJ1-1; CDR3 DNA: TGCAGTGCTATGAGTCCTTTGAACACTGAAGCTTTCTTT; CDR3 protein: CSAMSPLNTEAFF
clone size: few; V gene: TRBV7-2; D gene: TRBD1; J gene: TRBJ1-2; CDR3 DNA: TGTGCCAGCAGCTCAGGACAGGGAATCTATGGCTACACCTTC; CDR3 protein: CASSSGQGIYGYTF
clone size: few; V gene: TRBV4-2; D gene: TRBD1; J gene: TRBJ2-7; CDR3 DNA: TGTGCCAGCTCGGGACAGGGGGCGAGTGAGCAGTACTTC; CDR3 protein: CASSGQGASEQYF
clone size: NA; V gene: TRBV6-5; D gene: NA; J gene: TRBJ2-3; CDR3 DNA: TGTGCCAGCAGTTACTCAGGCCTATCAGATACGCAGTATTTT; CDR3 protein: CASSYSGLSDTQYF
clone size: NA; V gene: TRBV12-3/TRBV12-4; D gene: NA; J gene: TRBJ2-3; CDR3 DNA: TGTGCCAGCAGTTTCAACCACGGTGGGGGAGATACGCAGTATTTT; CDR3 protein: CASSFNHGGGDTQYF
clone size: NA; V gene: TRBV5-5; D gene: NA; J gene: TRBJ2-1; CDR3 DNA: TGTGCCAGCAGCTTAGCGACAGGGAGGCTGTTCTTC; CDR3 protein: CASSLATGRLFF
clone size: few; V gene: TRBV19; D gene: NA; J gene: TRBJ2-7; CDR3 DNA: TGTGCCAGTAGTAGGAGAGGGGCAGGCGAGCAGTACTTC; CDR3 protein: CASSRRGAGEQYF
clone size: NA; V gene: TRBV18; D gene: TRBD1; J gene: TRBJ1-2; CDR3 DNA: TGTGCCAGCTCACCCCAGGGGGTACCCAGATCTAACTATGGCTACACCTTC; CDR3 protein: CASSPQGVPRSNYGYTF
clone size: few; V gene: TRBV6-5; D gene: TRBD1; J gene: TRBJ2-7; CDR3 DNA: TGTGCCAGCAGTTTCACCGGGACAGGGTTCTACGAGCAGTACTTC; CDR3 protein: CASSFTGTGFYEQYF
clone size: NA; V gene: TRBV6-5; D gene: NA; J gene: TRBJ2-7; CDR3 DNA: TGTGCCAGCAGTTACCGTAAAGGACGGTTTGGCGAGCAGTACTTC; CDR3 protein: CASSYRKGRFGEQYF
clone size: NA; V gene: TRBV6-2/TRBV6-3; D gene: NA; J gene: TRBJ2-1; CDR3 DNA: TGTGCCAGTCATTCTTTCTCCTACAATGAGCAGTTCTTC; CDR3 protein: CASHSFSYNEQFF
clone size: many; V gene: TRBV7-9; D gene: NA; J gene: TRBJ2-1; CDR3 DNA: TGTGCCAGCAGCCCAGGGACGGATAGCTCCTACAATGAGCAGTTCTTC; CDR3 protein: CASSPGTDSSYNEQFF
clone size: NA; V gene: TRBV9; D gene: TRBD1; J gene: TRBJ2-7; CDR3 DNA: TGTGCCAGCAGCGGGGGGACAGTTTCCTGCGAGCAGTACTTC; CDR3 protein: CASSGGTVSCEQYF
clone size: NA; V gene: TRBV15; D gene: NA; J gene: TRBJ2-5; CDR3 DNA: TGTGCCACTCGTGCAGATAAGGGGACCCAGTACTTC; CDR3 protein: CATRADKGTQYF
clone size: few; V gene: TRBV10-3; D gene: NA; J gene: TRBJ2-6; CDR3 DNA: TGTGCCATCAGTGAGTCTGCAGCACTAGAGGGGATCTCTGGGGCCAACGTCCTGACTTTC; CDR3 protein: CAISESAALEGISGANVLTF
clone size: NA; V gene: TRBV9; D gene: TRBD2; J gene: TRBJ2-2; CDR3 DNA: TGTGCCAGCAGCACCCGGACTAGCGTCACCGGGGAGCTGTTTTTT; CDR3 protein: CASSTRTSVTGELFF
clone size: NA; V gene: TRBV11-2; D gene: NA; J gene: TRBJ2-6; CDR3 DNA: TGTGCCAGCAGCTTCGGTCGGACTGGGGCCAACGTCCTGACTTTC; CDR3 protein: CASSFGRTGANVLTF
clone size: few; V gene: TRBV19; D gene: TRBD1; J gene: TRBJ1-2; CDR3 DNA: TGTGCCAGTAGTATCTTTGGACAGGGATGGGGCTCCTATGGCTACACCTTC; CDR3 protein: CASSIFGQGWGSYGYTF
clone size: few; V gene: TRBV4-1; D gene: TRBD2; J gene: TRBJ2-1; CDR3 DNA: TGCGCCAGCAGCCAAGTGGTGGGTCGTCGCGGGAGGGACAATGAGCAGTTCTTC; CDR3 protein: CASSQVVGRRGRDNEQFF
clone size: NA; V gene: TRBV4-3; D gene: NA; J gene: TRBJ2-2; CDR3 DNA: TGCGCCAGCAGCCAAGATGGTCCCGACACCGGTCTCTCCACCGGGGAGCTGTTTTTT; CDR3 protein: CASSQDGPDTGLSTGELFF
clone size: NA; V gene: TRBV20-1; D gene: NA; J gene: TRBJ1-6; CDR3 DNA: TGCAGTGCTAGTGTGGGAGGGAGCTCCTATAATTCACCCCTCCACTTT; CDR3 protein: CSASVGGSSYNSPLHF
clone size: NA; V gene: TRBV15; D gene: NA; J gene: TRBJ2-3; CDR3 DNA: TGTGCCACCAGCGCAAACAGAGGCCCTAGCACAGATACGCAGTATTTT; CDR3 protein: CATSANRGPSTDTQYF
clone size: NA; V gene: TRBV9; D gene: TRBD2; J gene: TRBJ2-7; CDR3 DNA: TGTGCCAGCAGCGTACTAGCGGGACCCTCCTACGAGCAGTACTTC; CDR3 protein: CASSVLAGPSYEQYF
clone size: NA; V gene: TRBV4-3; D gene: NA; J gene: TRBJ2-6; CDR3 DNA: TGCGCCAGCAGCCGCCAGGCGTCCAGTATGATGTCTGGGGCCAACGTCCTGACTTTC; CDR3 protein: CASSRQASSMMSGANVLTF
clone size: few; V gene: TRBV14; D gene: TRBD2; J gene: TRBJ2-1; CDR3 DNA: TGTGCCAGCAGCCGGGGAGGGCTAGCGGGTCTGGATGAGCAGTTCTTC; CDR3 protein: CASSRGGLAGLDEQFF
clone size: few; V gene: TRBV7-9; D gene: TRBD1; J gene: TRBJ2-1; CDR3 DNA: TGTGCCAGCAGCCTTTTACAGGGGGCGGGCGAGCAGTTCTTC; CDR3 protein: CASSLLQGAGEQFF
clone size: NA; V gene: TRBV4-2; D gene: TRBD1; J gene: TRBJ2-7; CDR3 DNA: TGTGCCATGGGCCCTGGGACAGGGAGAGGCGAGCAGTACTTC; CDR3 protein: CAMGPGTGRGEQYF
clone size: NA; V gene: TRBV6-5; D gene: TRBD2; J gene: TRBJ2-1; CDR3 DNA: TGTGCCAGCAGTTCAAGCGGGGGCGGGTATGAGCAGTTCTTC; CDR3 protein: CASSSSGGGYEQFF
clone size: few; V gene: TRBV27; D gene: NA; J gene: TRBJ2-1; CDR3 DNA: TGTGCCAGCAGTTTATATGGATACAATGAGCAGTTCTTC; CDR3 protein: CASSLYGYNEQFF
clone size: few; V gene: TRBV29-1; D gene: NA; J gene: TRBJ1-1; CDR3 DNA: TGCAGCGGAAAGAGACCGAACACTGAAGCTTTCTTT; CDR3 protein: CSGKRPNTEAFF
clone size: few; V gene: TRBV6-5; D gene: NA; J gene: TRBJ2-3; CDR3 DNA: TGTGCCAGCAGTTACGGGGGGTTTCGGACAGATACGCAGTATTTT; CDR3 protein: CASSYGGFRTDTQYF